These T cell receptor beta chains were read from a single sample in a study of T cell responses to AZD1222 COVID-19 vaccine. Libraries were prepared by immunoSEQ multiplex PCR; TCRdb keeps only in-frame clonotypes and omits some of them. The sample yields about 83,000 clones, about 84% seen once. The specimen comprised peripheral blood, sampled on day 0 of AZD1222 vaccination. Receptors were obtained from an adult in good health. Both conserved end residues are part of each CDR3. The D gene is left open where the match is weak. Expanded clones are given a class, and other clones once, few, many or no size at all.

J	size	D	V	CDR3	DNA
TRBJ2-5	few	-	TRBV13	CASSPGWGFQETQYF	TGTGCCAGCAGCCCAGGGTGGGGGTTCCAAGAGACCCAGTACTTC
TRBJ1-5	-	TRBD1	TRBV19	CASSVFTGVSKPQHF	TGTGCCAGTAGTGTCTTTACAGGGGTAAGTAAGCCCCAGCATTTT
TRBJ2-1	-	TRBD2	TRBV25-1	CASSPSRGLAEYNEQFF	TGTGCCAGCAGCCCGAGCCGTGGACTAGCGGAATACAATGAGCAGTTCTTC
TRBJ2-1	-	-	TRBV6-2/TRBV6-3	CASSYSMRGEQFF	TGTGCCAGCAGTTACTCGATGCGGGGTGAGCAGTTCTTC
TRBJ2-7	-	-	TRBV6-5	CASSYGRAGSPYEQYF	TGTGCCAGCAGTTACGGTCGGGCAGGGTCTCCCTACGAGCAGTACTTC
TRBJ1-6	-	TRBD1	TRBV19	CASMAGQGNSPLHF	TGTGCCAGTATGGCTGGACAGGGAAATTCACCCCTCCACTTT
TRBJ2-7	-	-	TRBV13	CASSLEEGGASYEQYF	TGTGCCAGCAGCTTAGAAGAGGGGGGGGCCTCCTACGAGCAGTACTTC
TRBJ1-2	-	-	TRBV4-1	CASSSPAALSF	TGCGCCAGCAGTTCTCCGGCCGCGCTCTCCTTC
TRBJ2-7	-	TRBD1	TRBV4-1	CASSQAGGFYYEQYF	TGCGCCAGCAGCCAGGCAGGGGGATTTTACTACGAGCAGTACTTC
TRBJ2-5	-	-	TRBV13	CASSPRRRSETQYF	TGTGCCAGCAGCCCAAGGCGACGCAGTGAGACCCAGTACTTC
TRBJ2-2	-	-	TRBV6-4	CASRQGRTGELFF	TGTGCCAGCAGACAGGGTAGAACCGGGGAGCTGTTTTTT
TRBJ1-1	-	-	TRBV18	CASSVSEGDTEAFF	TGTGCCAGCTCCGTATCGGAGGGTGACACTGAAGCTTTCTTT
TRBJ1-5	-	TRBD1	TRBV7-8	CASSLAAGGGNQPQHF	TGTGCCAGCAGCTTAGCGGCAGGGGGCGGCAATCAGCCCCAGCATTTT
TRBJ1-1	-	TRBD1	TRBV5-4	CASVKQGTNTEAFF	TGTGCCAGCGTCAAACAGGGGACGAACACTGAAGCTTTCTTT
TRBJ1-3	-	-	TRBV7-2	CASSLRLGLSGNTIYF	TGTGCCAGCAGCTTACGCCTGGGATTATCTGGAAACACCATATATTTT
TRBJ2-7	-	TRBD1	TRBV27	CASSTPGTGDYEQYF	TGTGCCAGCAGTACACCCGGGACAGGGGACTACGAGCAGTACTTC
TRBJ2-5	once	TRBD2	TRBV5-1	CASSLGIAGRETQYF	TGCGCCAGCAGCTTGGGGATAGCGGGGCGGGAGACCCAGTACTTC
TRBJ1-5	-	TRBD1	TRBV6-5	CASRPTGISNQPQHF	TGTGCCAGCAGACCGACAGGGATCAGCAATCAGCCCCAGCATTTT
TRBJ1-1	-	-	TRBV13	CASSPRTGGPEAFF	TGTGCCAGCAGCCCCCGGACCGGGGGGCCTGAAGCTTTCTTT
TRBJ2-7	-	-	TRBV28	CASSLQGTEQYF	TGTGCCAGCAGTTTACAAGGCACAGAGCAGTACTTC
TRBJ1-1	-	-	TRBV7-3	CASSSRQNTEAFF	TGTGCCAGCAGCTCGAGACAGAACACTGAAGCTTTCTTT
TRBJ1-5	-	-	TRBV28	CASSLVQVGNQPQHF	TGTGCCAGCAGTTTAGTCCAGGTGGGCAATCAGCCCCAGCATTTT
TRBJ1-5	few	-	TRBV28	CASSPQANQPQHF	TGTGCCAGCAGCCCACAGGCGAATCAGCCCCAGCATTTT
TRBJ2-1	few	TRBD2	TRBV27	CASSSGSVNEQFF	TGTGCCAGTTCTAGCGGGAGTGTAAATGAGCAGTTCTTC
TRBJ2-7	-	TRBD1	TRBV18	CASSKDRGHIYEQYF	TGTGCCAGCTCAAAGGACAGGGGCCACATTTACGAGCAGTACTTC